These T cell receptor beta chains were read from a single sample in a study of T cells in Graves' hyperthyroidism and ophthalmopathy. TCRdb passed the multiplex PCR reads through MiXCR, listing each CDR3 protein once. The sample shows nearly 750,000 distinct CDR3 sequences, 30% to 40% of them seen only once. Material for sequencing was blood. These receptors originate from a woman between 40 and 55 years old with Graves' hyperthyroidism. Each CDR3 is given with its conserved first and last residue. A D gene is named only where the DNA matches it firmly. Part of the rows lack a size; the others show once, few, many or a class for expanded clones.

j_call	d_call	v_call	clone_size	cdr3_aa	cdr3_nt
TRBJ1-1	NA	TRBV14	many	CASSQGTGRDTEAFF	TGTGCCAGCAGCCAAGGAACAGGGAGGGACACTGAAGCTTTCTTT
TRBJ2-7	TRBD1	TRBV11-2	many	CASSLTRDRIEQYF	TGTGCCAGCAGCCTTACACGGGACAGAATCGAGCAGTACTTC
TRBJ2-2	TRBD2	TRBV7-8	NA	CASSGRGRTGELFF	TGTGCCAGCAGCGGGCGCGGGAGGACTGGGGAGCTGTTTTTT
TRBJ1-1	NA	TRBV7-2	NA	CASSFPRGRGTEAFF	TGTGCCAGCAGCTTTCCGCGGGGTAGGGGCACTGAAGCTTTCTTT
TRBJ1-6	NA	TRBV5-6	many	CASSGDYNSPLHF	TGTGCCAGCAGCGGGGACTATAATTCACCCCTCCACTTT
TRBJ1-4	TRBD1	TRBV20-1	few	CSARDRDRWEKLFF	TGCAGTGCTAGAGACCGGGACAGGTGGGAAAAACTGTTTTTT
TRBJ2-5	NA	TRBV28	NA	CASSLITEGGETQYF	TGTGCCAGCAGTTTAATAACAGAGGGTGGGGAGACCCAGTACTTC
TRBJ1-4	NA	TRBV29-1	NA	CSVDDGASGYPNEKLFF	TGCAGCGTTGACGACGGGGCCTCTGGCTATCCTAATGAAAAACTGTTTTTT
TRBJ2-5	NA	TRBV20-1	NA	CSARDWGPQRKRETQYF	TGCAGTGCTAGAGATTGGGGGCCCCAACGCAAGAGAGAGACCCAGTACTTC
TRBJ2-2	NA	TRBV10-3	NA	CAISESRLGNTGELFF	TGTGCCATCAGTGAGTCGAGGTTGGGGAACACCGGGGAGCTGTTTTTT
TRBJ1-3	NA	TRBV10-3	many	CAISAHSSGNTIYF	TGTGCCATCAGCGCACACAGCTCTGGAAACACCATATATTTT
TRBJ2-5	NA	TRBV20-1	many	CSARAVRETQYF	TGCAGTGCTAGAGCGGTGCGAGAGACCCAGTACTTC
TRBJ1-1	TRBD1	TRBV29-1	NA	CSVDGTQGVNTEAFF	TGCAGCGTTGACGGGACTCAGGGGGTGAACACTGAAGCTTTCTTT
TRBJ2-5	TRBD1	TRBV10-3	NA	CAISSGGRETQYF	TGTGCCATCAGCTCAGGGGGACGGGAGACCCAGTACTTC
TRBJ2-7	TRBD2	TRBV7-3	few	CASSYSGLAGVGEQYF	TGTGCCAGCAGTTACTCGGGACTAGCGGGAGTGGGGGAGCAGTACTTC
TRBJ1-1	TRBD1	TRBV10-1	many	CASSRTGATEAFF	TGCGCCAGCAGCCGGACAGGGGCCACTGAAGCTTTCTTT
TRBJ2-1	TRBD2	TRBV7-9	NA	CASSPGTSGRNSEQFF	TGTGCCAGCAGCCCTGGGACTAGCGGGAGGAATAGTGAGCAGTTCTTC
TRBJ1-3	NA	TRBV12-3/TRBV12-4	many	CASRLTNSGNTIYF	TGTGCCAGCAGATTGACAAACTCTGGAAACACCATATATTTT
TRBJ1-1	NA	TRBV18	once	CASSRVQGTEAFF	TGTGCCAGCTCGAGGGTTCAGGGCACTGAAGCTTTCTTT
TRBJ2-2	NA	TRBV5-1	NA	CAGRYTGELFF	TGCGCCGGGCGGTACACCGGGGAGCTGTTTTTT
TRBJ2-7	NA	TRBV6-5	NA	CASSYSAVSSYEQYF	TGTGCCAGCAGTTACTCGGCCGTCAGCTCCTACGAGCAGTACTTC